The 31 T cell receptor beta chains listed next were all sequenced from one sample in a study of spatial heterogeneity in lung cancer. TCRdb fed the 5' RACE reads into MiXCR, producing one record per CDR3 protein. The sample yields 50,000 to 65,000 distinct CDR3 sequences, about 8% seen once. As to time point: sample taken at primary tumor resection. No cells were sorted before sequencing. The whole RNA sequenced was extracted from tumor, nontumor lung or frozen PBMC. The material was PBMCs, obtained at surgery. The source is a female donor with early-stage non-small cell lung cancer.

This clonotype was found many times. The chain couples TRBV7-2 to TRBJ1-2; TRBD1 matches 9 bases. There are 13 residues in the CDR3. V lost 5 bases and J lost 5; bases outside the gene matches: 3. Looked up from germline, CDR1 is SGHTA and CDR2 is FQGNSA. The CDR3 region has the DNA TGTGCCAGCAGCCCCGGACAGGGGTATGGCTACACCTTC. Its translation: CASSPGQGYGYTF.

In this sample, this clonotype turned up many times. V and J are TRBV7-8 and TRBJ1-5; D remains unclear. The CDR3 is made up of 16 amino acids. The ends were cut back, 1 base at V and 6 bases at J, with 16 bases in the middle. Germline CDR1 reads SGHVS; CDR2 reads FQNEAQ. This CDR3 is CASSLGGHSVGQPQHF. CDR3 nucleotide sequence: TGTGCCAGCAGCTTAGGAGGCCACAGTGTAGGTCAGCCCCAGCATTTT.

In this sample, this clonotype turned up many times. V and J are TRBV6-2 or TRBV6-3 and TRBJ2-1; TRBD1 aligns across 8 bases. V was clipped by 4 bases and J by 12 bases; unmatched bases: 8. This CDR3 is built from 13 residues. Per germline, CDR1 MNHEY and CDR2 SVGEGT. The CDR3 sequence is CASSSRGLDGQFF. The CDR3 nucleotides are TGTGCCAGCAGTTCCAGGGGGCTCGATGGGCAGTTCTTC.

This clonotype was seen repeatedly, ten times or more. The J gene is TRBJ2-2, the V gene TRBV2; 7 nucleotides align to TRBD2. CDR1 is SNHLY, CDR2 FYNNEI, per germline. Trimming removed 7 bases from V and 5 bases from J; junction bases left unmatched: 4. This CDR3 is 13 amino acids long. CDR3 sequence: CASKAGPTGELFF. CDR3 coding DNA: TGTGCCAGCAAAGCGGGACCGACCGGGGAGCTGTTTTTT.

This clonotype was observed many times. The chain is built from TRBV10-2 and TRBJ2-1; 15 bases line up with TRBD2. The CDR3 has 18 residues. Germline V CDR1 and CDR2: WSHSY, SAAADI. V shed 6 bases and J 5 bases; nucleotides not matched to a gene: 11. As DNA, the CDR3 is TGCGCCAGCAGCTCCCTCACCCGGACTAGCGGGAGGGACAATGAGCAGTTCTTC. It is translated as CASSSLTRTSGRDNEQFF.

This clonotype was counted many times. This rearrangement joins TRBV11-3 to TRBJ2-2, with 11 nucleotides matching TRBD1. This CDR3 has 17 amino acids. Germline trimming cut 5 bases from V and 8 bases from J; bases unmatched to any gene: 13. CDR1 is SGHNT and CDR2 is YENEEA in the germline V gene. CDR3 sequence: CASSLGAGQGAEGELFF. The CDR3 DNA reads TGTGCCAGCAGCCTAGGGGCTGGACAGGGGGCGGAAGGGGAGCTGTTTTTT. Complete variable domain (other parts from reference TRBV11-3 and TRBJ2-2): EAGVVQSPRYKIIEKKQPVAFWCNPISGHNTLYWYLQNLGQGPELLIRYENEEAVDDSQLPKDRFSAERLKGVDSTLKIQPAELGDSAVYLCASSLGAGQGAEGELFFGEGSRLTVL.

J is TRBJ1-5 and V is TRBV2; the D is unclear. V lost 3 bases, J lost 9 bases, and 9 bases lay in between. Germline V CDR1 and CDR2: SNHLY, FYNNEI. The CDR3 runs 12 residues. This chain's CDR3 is CASSDSLGPQHF. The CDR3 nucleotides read TGTGCCAGCAGTGACAGCCTGGGGCCCCAGCATTTT.

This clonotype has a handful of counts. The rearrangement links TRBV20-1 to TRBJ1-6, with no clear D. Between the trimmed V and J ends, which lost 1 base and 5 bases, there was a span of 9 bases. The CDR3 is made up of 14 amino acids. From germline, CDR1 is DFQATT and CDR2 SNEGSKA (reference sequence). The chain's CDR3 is CSARGRLDNSPLHF. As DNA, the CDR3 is TGCAGTGCTAGAGGCCGACTGGATAATTCACCCCTCCACTTT.

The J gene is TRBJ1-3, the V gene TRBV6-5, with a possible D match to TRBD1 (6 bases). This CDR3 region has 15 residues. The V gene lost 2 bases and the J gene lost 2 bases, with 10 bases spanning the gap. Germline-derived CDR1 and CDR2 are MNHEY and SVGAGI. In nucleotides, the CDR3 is TGTGCCAGCAGTTACAGGCAGGGGACTGGAAACACCATATATTTT. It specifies CASSYRQGTGNTIYF.

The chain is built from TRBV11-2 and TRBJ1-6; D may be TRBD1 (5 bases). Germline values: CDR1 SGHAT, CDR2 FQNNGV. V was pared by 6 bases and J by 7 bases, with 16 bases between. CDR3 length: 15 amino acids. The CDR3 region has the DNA TGTGCCAGCAGTCGCACAGGACAACCAAATTCACCCCTCCACTTT. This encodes CASSRTGQPNSPLHF.

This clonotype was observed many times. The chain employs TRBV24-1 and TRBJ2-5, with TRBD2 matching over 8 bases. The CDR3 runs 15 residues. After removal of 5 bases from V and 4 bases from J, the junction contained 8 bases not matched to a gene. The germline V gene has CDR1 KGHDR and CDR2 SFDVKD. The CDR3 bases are TGTGCCACCAGTGCCGCCGGGGGGGCCTCAGAGACCCAGTACTTC. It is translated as CATSAAGGASETQYF.

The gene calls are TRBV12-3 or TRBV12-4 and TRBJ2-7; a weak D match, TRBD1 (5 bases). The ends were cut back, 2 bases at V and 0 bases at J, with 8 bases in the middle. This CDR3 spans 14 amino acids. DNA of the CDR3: TGTGCCAGCAGTTTATCTGGGGCCTCCTACGAGCAGTACGTC. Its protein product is CASSLSGASYEQYV.

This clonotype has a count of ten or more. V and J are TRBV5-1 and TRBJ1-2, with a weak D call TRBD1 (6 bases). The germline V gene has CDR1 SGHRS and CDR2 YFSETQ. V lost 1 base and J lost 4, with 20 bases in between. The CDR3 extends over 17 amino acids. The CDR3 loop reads CASSLQTSPTGSYGYTF. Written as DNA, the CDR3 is TGCGCCAGCAGCTTGCAAACCTCTCCCACAGGGAGCTATGGCTACACCTTC.

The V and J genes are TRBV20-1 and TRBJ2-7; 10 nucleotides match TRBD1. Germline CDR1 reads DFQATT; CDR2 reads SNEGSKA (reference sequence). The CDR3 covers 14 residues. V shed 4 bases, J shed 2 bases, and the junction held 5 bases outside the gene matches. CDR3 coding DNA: TGCAGTGCTAACCCGGGACAGGGGACCTACGAGCAGTACTTC. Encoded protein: CSANPGQGTYEQYF.

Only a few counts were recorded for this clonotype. The CDR3 bases are TGCGCCAGCAGTCAAACGAGGGGCCCTAAGAAGGACACTGAAGCTTTCTTT. Its protein is CASSQTRGPKKDTEAFF. V usage is TRBV23-1 and J usage is TRBJ1-1; D possibly corresponds to TRBD1 (5 bases). TRBV23-1 counts as an open reading frame of uncertain function. The ends were cut back, 2 bases at V and 3 bases at J, with 19 bases in the middle. The CDR3 is 17 amino acids.

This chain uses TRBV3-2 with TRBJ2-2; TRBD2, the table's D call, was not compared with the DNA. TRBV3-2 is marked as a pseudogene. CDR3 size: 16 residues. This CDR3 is CASSQATPAYTGELFF. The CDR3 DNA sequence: TGTGCCAGCAGCCAAGCCACTCCAGCTTACACCGGGGAGCTGTTTTTT.

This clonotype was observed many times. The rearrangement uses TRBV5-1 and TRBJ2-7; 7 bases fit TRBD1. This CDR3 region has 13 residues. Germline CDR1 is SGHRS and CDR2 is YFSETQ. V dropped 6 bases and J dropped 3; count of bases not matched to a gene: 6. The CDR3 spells CASTPGQYYEQYF. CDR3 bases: TGCGCCAGCACTCCGGGACAGTACTACGAGCAGTACTTC.

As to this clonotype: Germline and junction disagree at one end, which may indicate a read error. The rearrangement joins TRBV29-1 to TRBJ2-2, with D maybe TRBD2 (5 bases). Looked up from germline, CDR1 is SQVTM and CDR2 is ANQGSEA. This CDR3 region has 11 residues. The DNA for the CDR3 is TGCAGCGCCCGGACCACCGGGGAGCGGTTTTTT. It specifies CSARTTGERFF.

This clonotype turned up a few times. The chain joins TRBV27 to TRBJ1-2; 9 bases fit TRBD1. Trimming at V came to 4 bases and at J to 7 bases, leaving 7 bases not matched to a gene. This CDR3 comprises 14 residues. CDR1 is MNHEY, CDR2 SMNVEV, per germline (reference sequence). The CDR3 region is CASSSWDRVAGYTF. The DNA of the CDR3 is TGTGCCAGCAGTTCCTGGGACAGGGTGGCTGGCTACACCTTC.

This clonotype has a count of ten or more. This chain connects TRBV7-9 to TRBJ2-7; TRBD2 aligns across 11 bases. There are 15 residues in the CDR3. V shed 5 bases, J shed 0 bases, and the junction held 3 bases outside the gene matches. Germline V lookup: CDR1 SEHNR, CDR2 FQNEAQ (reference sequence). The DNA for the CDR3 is TGTGCCAGCAGCCCCGGGACTAGCGGCTCCTACGAGCAGTACTTC. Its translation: CASSPGTSGSYEQYF.

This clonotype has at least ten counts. The CDR3 bases are TGTGCCAGTAGTATGGGGACAGGGGTCAATGAGCAGTTCTTC. This codes for CASSMGTGVNEQFF. The genes are TRBV19 and TRBJ2-1, with TRBD1 identical over 10 bases. This CDR3 is 14 amino acids long. V trimming: 3 bases; J trimming: 6 bases; junction bases outside the gene matches: 2. Germline lookup yields CDR1 LNHDA and CDR2 SQIVND (reference sequence).

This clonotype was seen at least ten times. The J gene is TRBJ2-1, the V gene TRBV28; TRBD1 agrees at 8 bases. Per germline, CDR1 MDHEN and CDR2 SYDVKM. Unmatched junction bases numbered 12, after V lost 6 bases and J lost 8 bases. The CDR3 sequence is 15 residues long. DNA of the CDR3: TGTGCCAGCAGCGTTCAGGGACAGGCGACCGATGAGCAGTTCTTC. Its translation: CASSVQGQATDEQFF.

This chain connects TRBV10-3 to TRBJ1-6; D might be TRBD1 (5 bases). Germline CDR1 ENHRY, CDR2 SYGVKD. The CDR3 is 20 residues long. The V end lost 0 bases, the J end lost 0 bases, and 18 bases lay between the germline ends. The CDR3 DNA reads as TGTGCCATCAGTGAGTCGATGGACACGCTATCTTTCTCCTATAATTCACCCCTCCACTTT. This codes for CAISESMDTLSFSYNSPLHF.

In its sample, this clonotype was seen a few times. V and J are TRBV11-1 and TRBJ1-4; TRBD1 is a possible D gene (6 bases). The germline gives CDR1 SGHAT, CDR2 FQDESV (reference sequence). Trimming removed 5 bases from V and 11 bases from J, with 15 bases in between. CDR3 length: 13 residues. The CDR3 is CASSTSGVSKLFF. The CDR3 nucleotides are TGTGCCAGCAGCACGTCAGGGGTGTCGAAACTGTTTTTT. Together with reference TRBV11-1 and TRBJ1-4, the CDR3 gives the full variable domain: EAEVAQSPRYKITEKSQAVAFWCDPISGHATLYWYRQILGQGPELLVQFQDESVVDDSQLPKDRFSAERLKGVDSTLKIQPAELGDSAMYLCASSTSGVSKLFFGSGTQLSVL.

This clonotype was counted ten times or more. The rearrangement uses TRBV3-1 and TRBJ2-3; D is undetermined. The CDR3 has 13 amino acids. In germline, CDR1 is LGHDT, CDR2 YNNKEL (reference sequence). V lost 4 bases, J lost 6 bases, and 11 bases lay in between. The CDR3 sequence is CASSRAPGDTQYF. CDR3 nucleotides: TGTGCCAGCAGCCGCGCCCCTGGGGATACGCAGTATTTT.

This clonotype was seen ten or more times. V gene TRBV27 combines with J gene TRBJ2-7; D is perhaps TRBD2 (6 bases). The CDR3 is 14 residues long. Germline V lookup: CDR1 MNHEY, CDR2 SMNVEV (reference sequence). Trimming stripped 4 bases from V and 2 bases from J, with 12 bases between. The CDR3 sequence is CASSSGTLAYEQYF. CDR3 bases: TGTGCCAGCAGTTCCGGGACTCTGGCCTACGAGCAGTACTTC.

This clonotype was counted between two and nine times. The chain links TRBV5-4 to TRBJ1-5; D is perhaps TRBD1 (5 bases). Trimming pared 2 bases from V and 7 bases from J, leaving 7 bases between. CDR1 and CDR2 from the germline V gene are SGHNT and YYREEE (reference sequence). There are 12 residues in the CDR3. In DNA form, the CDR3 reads TGTGCCAGCAGCTTCAGGGTACAGCCCCAGCATTTT. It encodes CASSFRVQPQHF.

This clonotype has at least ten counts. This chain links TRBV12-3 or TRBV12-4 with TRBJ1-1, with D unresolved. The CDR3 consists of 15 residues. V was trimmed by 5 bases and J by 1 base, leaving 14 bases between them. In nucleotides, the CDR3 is TGTGCCAGCAGTCCCTCCCCCCACTCGAACACTGAAGCTTTCTTT. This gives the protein CASSPSPHSNTEAFF.

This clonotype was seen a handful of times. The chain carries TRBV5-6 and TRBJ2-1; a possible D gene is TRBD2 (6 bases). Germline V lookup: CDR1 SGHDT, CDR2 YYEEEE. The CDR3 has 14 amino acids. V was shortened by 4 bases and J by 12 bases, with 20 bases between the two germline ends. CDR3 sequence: CASSPASGGVGQFF. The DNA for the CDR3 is TGTGCCAGCAGCCCCGCCAGCGGCGGGGTGGGGCAGTTCTTC.

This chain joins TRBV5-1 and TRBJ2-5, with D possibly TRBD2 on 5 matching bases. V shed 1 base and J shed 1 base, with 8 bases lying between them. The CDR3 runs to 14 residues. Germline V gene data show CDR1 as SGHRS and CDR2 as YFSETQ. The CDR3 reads CASSLSGFQETQYF. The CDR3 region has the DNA TGCGCCAGCAGCTTGTCGGGGTTCCAAGAGACCCAGTACTTC.

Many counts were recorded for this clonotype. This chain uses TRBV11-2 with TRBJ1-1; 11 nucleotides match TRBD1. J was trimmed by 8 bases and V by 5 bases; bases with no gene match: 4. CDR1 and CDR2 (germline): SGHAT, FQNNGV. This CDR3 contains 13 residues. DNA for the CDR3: TGTGCCAGCAGCCTCCGGACAGGGGGCGAAGCTTTCTTT. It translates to CASSLRTGGEAFF.